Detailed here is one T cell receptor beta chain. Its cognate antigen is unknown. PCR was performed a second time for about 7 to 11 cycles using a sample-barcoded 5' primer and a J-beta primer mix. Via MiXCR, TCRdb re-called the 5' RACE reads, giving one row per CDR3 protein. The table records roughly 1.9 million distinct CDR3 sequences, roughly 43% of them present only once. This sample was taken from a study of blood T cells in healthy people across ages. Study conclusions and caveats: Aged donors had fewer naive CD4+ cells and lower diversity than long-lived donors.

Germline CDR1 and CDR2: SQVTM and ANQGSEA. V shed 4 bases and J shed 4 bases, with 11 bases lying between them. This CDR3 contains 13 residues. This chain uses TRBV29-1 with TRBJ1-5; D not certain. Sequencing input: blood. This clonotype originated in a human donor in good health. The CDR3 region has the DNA TGCAGCGTTGCCGGAGCTGATAATCAGCCCCAGCATTTT. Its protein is CSVAGADNQPQHF. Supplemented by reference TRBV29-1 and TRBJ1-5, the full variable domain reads SAVISQKPSRDICQRGTSLTIQCQVDSQVTMMFWYRQQPGQSLTLIATANQGSEATYESGFVIDKFPISRPNLTFSTLTVSNMSPEDSSIYLCSVAGADNQPQHFGDGTRLSIL.